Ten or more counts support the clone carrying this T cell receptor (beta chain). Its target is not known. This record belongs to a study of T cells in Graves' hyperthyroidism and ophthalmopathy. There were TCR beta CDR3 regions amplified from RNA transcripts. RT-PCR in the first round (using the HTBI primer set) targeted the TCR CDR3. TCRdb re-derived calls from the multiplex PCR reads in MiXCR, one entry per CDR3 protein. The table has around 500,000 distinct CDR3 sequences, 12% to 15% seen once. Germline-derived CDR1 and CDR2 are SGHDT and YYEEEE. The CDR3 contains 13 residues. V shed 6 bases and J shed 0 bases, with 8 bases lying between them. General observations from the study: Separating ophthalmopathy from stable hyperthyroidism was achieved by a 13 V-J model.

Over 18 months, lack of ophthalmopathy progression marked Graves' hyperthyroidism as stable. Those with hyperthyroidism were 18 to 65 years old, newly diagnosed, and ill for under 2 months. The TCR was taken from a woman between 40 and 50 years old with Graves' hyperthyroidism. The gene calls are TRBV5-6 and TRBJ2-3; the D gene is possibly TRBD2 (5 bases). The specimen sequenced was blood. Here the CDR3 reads CASTRVSTDTQYF. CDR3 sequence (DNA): TGTGCCAGCACGAGGGTGAGCACAGATACGCAGTATTTT.